These T cell receptor beta chains were read from a single sample in a study of shared clonotypes between healthy human individuals. The table came from immunoSEQ multiplex PCR; TCRdb's copy has only in-frame clones and leaves some out. The profile shows around 2,000,000 clones, approximately 94% of them singletons. Sequencing was performed on naive CD8+ T cells sorted from blood. The receptors were sampled from a man aged 18 to 29 in good health. Both conserved end residues are trimmed from each CDR3.

cdr3_aa v_call
ASSLGGQGVWQPQH TRBV13
ASSFSRDSRETQY TRBV9
ASSLGAVYEQY TRBV13
ASSLGGVTDTQY TRBV6-1
ASSPGGQGSNTEAF TRBV7-9
ASSESVIREQF TRBV10-2
ASSRVGDPTGELF TRBV5-1
ASSGQGVSYNSPLH TRBV27
ASSYRGTVFQETQY TRBV28
AWSVTLSITGGEEEKLF TRBV30
ASSYSTGGNTGELF TRBV6-5
ASRLRGGEDNYGYT TRBV27
ASSLASGYEQY TRBV11-2
AWSVPWGEGFNEQF TRBV30
SARHGTEQY TRBV20-1
ASSQDDRSSTGELF TRBV4-1
ASMGLAPSDTQY TRBV6-5
ASSTRQGTEAF TRBV6-5
ASSLSSRGGTEAF TRBV7-9